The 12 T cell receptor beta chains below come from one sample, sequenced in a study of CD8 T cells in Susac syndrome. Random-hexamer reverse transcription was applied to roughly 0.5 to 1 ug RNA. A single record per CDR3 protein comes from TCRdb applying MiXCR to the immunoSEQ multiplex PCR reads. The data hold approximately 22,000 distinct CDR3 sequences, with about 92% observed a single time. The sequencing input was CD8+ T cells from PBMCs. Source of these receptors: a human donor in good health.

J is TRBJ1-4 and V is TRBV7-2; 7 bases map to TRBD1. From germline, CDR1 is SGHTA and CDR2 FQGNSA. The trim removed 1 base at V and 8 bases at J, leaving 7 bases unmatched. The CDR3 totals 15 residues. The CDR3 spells CASSLETGIVEKLFF. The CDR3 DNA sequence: TGTGCCAGCAGCTTAGAGACAGGGATCGTCGAAAAACTGTTTTTT.

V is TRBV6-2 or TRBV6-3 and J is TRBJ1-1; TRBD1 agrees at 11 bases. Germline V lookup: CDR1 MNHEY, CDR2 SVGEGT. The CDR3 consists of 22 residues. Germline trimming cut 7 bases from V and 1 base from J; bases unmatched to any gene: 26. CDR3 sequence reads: CASTFNRDRGRETPRSNTEAFF. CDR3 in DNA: TGTGCCAGCACCTTCAACCGGGACAGGGGGAGGGAGACACCCCGGTCGAACACTGAAGCTTTCTTT.

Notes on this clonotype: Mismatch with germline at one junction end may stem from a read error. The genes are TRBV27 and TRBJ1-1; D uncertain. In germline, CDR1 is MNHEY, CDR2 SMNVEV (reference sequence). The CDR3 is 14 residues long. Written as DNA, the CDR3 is TGTGCCAGCAGTTTATTACGGACGAACGCTGAAGCTTTCTTT. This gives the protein CASSLLRTNAEAFF.

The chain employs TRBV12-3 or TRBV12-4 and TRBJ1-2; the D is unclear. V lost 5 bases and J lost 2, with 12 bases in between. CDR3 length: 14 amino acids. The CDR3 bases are TGTGCCAGCAGTCCAACAGCCATGAACTATGGCTACACCTTC. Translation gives CASSPTAMNYGYTF.

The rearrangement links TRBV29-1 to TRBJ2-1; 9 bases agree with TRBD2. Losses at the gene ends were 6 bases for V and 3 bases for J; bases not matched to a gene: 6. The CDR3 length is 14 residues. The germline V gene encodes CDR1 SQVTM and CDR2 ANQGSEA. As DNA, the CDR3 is TGCAGCGTCCAGACTAGCGGATTCTACAATGAGCAGTTCTTC. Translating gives CSVQTSGFYNEQFF.

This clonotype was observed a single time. CDR3 DNA: TGTGCCAGCAGTGGGGGGGGACTAGCGGGGGTCTCCTACAATGAGCAGTTCTTC. Translated, it gives CASSGGGLAGVSYNEQFF. The V call is TRBV2, the J call TRBJ2-1; 14 bases agree with TRBD2. The germline V gene encodes CDR1 SNHLY and CDR2 FYNNEI. The CDR3 is 18 amino acids. The V segment lost 4 bases and the J segment 0 bases; nucleotides outside the gene matches: 5.

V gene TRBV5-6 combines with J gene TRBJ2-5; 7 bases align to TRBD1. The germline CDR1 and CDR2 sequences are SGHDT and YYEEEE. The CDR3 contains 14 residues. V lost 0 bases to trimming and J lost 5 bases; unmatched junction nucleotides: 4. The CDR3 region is CASSLGQGGETQYF. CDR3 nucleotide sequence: TGTGCCAGCAGCTTGGGACAGGGCGGGGAGACCCAGTACTTC.

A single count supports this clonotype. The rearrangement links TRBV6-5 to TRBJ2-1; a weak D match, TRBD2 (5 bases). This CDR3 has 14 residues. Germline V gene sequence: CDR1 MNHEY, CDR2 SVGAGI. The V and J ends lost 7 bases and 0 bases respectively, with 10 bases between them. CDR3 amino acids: CASTSYSSYNEQFF. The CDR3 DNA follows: TGTGCCAGCACTAGCTACAGCTCCTACAATGAGCAGTTCTTC.

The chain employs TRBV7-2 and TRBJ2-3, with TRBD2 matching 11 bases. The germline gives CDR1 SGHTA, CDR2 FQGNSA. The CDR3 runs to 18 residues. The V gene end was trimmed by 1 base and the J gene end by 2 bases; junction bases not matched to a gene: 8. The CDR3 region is CASSLVLAGEKDTDTQYF. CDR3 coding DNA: TGTGCCAGCAGCTTAGTACTAGCGGGGGAAAAAGACACAGATACGCAGTATTTT. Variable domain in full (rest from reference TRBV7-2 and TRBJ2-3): GAGVSQSPSNKVTEKGKDVELRCDPISGHTALYWYRQSLGQGLEFLIYFQGNSAPDKSGLPSDRFSAERTGGSVSTLTIQRTQQEDSAVYLCASSLVLAGEKDTDTQYFGPGTRLTVL.

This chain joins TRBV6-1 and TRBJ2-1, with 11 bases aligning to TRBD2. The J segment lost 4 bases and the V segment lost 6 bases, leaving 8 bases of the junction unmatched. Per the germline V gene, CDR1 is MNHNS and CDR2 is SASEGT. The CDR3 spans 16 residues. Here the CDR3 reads CASRTPSGGTYNEQFF. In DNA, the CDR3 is TGTGCCAGCAGGACCCCTAGCGGGGGGACATACAATGAGCAGTTCTTC.

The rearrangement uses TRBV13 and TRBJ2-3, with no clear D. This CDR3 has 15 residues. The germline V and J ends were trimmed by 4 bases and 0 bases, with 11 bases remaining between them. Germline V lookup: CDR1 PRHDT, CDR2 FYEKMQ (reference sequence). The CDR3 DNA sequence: TGTGCCAGCAGCTCCTCGGTGCGGAGCACAGATACGCAGTATTTT. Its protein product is CASSSSVRSTDTQYF.

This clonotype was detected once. The CDR3 DNA is TGTGCCAGCAGCTTAGTATCGGACAGGGCGAACACTGAAGCTTTCTTT. Its translation is CASSLVSDRANTEAFF. J is TRBJ1-1 and V is TRBV7-9, with 8 positions matching TRBD1. The germline CDR1 and CDR2 sequences are SEHNR and FQNEAQ (reference sequence). The CDR3 length is 16 residues. Losses at the gene ends were 1 base for V and 1 base for J; bases not matched to a gene: 5.